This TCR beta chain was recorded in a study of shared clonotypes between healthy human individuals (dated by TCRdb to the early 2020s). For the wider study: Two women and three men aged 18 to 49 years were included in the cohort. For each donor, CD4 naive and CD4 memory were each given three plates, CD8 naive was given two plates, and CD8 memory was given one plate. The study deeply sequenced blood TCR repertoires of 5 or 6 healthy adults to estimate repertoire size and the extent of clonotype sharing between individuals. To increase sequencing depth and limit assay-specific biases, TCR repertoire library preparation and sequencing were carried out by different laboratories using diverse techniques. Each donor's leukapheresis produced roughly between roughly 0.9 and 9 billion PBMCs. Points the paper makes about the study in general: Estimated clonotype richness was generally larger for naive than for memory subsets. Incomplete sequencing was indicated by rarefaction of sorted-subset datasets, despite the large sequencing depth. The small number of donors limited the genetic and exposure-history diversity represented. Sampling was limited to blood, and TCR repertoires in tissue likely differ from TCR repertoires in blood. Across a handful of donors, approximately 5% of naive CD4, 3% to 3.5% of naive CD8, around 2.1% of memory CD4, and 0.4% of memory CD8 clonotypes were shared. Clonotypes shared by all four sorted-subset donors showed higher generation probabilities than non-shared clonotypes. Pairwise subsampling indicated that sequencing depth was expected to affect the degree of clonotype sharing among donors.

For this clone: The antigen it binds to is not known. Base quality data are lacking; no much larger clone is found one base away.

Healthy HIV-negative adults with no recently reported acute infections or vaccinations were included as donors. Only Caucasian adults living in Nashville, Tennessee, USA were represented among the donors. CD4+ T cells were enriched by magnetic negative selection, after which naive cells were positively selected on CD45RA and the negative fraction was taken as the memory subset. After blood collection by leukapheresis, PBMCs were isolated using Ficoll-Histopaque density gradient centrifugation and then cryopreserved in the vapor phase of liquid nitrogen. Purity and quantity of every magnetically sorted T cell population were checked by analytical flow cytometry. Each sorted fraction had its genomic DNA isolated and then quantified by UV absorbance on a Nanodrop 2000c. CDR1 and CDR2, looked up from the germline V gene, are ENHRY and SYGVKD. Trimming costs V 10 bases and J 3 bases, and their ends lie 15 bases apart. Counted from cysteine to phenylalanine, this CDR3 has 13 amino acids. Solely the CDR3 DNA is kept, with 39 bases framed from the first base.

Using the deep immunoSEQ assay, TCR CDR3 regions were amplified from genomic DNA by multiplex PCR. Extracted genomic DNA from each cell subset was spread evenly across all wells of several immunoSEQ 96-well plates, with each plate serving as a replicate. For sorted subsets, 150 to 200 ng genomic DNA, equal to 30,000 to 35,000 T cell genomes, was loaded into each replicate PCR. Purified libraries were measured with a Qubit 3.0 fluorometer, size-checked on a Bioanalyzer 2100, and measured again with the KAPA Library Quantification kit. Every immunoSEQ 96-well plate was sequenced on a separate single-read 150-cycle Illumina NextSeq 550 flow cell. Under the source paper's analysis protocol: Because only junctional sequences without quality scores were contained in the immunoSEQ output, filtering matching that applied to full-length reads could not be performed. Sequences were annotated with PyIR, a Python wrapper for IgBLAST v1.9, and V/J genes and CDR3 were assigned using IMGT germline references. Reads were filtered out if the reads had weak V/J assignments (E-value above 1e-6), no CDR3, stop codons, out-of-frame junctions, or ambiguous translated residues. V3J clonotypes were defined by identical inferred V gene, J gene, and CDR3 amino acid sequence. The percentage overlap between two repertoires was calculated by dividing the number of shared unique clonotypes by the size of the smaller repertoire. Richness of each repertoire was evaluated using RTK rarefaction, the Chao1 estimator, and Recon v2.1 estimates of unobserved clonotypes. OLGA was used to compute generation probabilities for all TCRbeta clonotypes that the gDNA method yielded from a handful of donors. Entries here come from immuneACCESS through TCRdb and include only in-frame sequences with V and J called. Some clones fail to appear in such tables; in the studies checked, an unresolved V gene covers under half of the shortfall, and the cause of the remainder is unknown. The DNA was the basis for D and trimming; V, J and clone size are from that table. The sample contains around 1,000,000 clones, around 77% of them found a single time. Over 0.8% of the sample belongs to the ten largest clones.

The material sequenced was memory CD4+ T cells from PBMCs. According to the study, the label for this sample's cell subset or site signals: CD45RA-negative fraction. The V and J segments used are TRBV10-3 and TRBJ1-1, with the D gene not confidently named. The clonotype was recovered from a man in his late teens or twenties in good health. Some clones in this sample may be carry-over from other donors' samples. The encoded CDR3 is CATRRGFDTEAFF. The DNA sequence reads TGTGCCACCCGAAGAGGGTTTGACACTGAAGCTTTCTTT.